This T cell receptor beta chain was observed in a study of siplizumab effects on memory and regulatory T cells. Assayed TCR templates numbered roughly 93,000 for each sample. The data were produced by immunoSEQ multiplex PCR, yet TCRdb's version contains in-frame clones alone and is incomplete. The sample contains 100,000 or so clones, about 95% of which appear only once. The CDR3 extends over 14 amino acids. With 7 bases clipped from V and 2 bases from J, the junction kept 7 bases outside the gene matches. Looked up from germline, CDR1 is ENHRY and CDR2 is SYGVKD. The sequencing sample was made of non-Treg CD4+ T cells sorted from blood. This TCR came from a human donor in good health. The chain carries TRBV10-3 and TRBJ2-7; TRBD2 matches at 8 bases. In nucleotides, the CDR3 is TGTGCCATCACGGGGGGGCTAGTCGCCTACGAGCAGTACTTC. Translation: CAITGGLVAYEQYF.